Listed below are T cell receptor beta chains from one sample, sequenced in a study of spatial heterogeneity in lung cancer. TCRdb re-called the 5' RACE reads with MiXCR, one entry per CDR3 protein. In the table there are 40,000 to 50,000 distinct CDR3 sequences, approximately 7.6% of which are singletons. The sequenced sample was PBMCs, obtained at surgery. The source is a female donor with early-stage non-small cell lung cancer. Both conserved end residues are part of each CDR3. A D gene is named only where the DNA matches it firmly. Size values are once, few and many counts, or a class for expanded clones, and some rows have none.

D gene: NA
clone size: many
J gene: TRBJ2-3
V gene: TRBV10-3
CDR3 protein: CAISSSTDTQYF
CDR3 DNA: TGTGCCATCAGTTCTAGCACAGATACGCAGTATTTT

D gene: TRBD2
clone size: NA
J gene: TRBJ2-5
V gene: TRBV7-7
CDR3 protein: CASSLGLAETQYF
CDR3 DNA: TGTGCTAGCAGCTTAGGACTAGCAGAGACCCAGTACTTC

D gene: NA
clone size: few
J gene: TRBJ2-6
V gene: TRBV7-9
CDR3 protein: CASSTRGFGANVLTF
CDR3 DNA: TGTGCCAGCAGCACCAGGGGTTTTGGGGCCAACGTCCTGACTTTC

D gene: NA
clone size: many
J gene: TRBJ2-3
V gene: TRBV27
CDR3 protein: CASSPNSGSRTDTQYF
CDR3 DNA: TGTGCCAGCAGTCCCAACTCGGGGTCACGGACAGATACGCAGTATTTT

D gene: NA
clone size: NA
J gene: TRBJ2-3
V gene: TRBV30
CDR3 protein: CAWSVPGPSTDTQYF
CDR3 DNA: TGTGCCTGGAGTGTACCAGGGCCTAGCACAGATACGCAGTATTTT

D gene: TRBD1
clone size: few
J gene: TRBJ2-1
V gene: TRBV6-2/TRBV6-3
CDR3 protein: CASRGTAQFF
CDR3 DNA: TGTGCCAGCAGAGGGACAGCCCAGTTCTTC

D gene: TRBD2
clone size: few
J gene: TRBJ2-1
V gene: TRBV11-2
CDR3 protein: CASSARLAGGPYEQFF
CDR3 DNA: TGTGCCAGCAGCGCCCGACTAGCGGGGGGGCCATATGAGCAGTTCTTC

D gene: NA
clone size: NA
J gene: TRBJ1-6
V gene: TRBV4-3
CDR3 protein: CASSQITGSSYNSPLHF
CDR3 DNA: TGCGCCAGCAGCCAGATAACAGGGAGCTCCTATAATTCACCCCTCCACTTT

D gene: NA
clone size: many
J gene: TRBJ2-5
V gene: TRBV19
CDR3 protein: CATNTGRLQETQYF
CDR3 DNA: TGTGCCACTAACACAGGGCGACTCCAAGAGACCCAGTACTTC

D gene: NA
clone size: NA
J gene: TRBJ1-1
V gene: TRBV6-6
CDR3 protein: CASSPRGAGNTEAFF
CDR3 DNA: TGTGCCAGCAGCCCCCGGGGCGCCGGGAACACTGAAGCTTTCTTT

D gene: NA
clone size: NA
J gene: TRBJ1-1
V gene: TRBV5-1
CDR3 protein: CASSLGGDTEAFF
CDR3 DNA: TGCGCCAGCAGCTTGGGCGGGGACACTGAAGCTTTCTTT

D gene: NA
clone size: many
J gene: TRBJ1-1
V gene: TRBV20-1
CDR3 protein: CSASPRTALNTEAFF
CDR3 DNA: TGCAGTGCTAGTCCACGGACCGCCCTGAACACTGAAGCTTTCTTT

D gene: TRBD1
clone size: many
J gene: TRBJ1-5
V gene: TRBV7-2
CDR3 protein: CASSLTGGGQPQHF
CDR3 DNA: TGTGCCAGCAGCTTAACAGGGGGCGGTCAGCCCCAGCATTTT

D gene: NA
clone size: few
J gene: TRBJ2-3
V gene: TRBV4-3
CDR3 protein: CASSQDSPRILTSTDTQYF
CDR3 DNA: TGCGCCAGCAGCCAAGATTCCCCGAGGATACTAACTAGCACAGATACGCAGTATTTT

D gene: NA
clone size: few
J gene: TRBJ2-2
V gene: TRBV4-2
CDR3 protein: CASSGGGALGTGELFF
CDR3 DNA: TGTGCCAGCAGTGGCGGGGGCGCGTTGGGCACCGGGGAGCTGTTTTTT

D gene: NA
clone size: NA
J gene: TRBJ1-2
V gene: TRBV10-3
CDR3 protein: CAIGGADGLGDGYTF
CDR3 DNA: TGTGCCATAGGCGGTGCCGATGGCCTTGGTGACGGCTACACCTTC

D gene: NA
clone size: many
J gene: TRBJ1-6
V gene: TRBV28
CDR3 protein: CASSSSGGNSPLHF
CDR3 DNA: TGTGCCAGCAGTTCCTCCGGGGGTAATTCACCCCTCCACTTT

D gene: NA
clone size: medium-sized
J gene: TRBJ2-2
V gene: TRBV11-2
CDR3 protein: CASSLQRGFGELFF
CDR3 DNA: TGTGCCAGCAGCTTGCAGAGGGGATTTGGGGAGCTGTTTTTT

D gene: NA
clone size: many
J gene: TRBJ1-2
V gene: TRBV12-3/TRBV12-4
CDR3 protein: CASSPRNYGYTF
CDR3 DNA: TGTGCCAGCAGTCCCAGAAACTATGGCTACACCTTC

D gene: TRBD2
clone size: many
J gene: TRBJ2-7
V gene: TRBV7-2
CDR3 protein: CASSQRLAGRTEQYF
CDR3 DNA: TGTGCCAGCAGCCAGCGACTAGCGGGAAGAACAGAGCAGTACTTC

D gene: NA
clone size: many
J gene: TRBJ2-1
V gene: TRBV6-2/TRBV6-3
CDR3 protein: CASSYSGHQTYNEQFF
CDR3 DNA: TGTGCCAGCAGTTACTCGGGACACCAGACCTACAATGAGCAGTTCTTC

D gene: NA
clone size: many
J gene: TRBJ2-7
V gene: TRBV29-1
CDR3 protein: CSVVKDHRQKTYEQYF
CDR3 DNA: TGCAGCGTCGTTAAGGACCATCGACAGAAAACCTACGAGCAGTACTTC

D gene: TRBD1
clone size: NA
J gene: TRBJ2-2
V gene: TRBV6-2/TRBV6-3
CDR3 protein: CASSPDRAGELFF
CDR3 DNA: TGTGCCAGCAGTCCTGACAGGGCCGGGGAGCTGTTTTTT

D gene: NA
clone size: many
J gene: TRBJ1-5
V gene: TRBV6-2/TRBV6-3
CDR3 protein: CASSYGAVNQPQHF
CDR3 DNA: TGTGCCAGCAGTTACGGGGCAGTTAATCAGCCCCAGCATTTT

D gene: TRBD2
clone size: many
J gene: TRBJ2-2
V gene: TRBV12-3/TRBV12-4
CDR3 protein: CASSLGASGASRTGELFF
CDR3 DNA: TGTGCCAGCAGTTTGGGGGCTAGCGGGGCTTCGAGGACCGGGGAGCTGTTTTTT

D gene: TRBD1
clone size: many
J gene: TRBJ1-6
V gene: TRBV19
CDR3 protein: CASSMGQGISPLHF
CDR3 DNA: TGTGCCAGTAGTATGGGACAGGGGATTTCGCCCCTCCACTTT

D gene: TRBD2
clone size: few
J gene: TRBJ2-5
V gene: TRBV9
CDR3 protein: CASSVAGGPLGPQYF
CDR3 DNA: TGTGCCAGCAGCGTAGCGGGGGGACCACTCGGGCCCCAGTACTTC

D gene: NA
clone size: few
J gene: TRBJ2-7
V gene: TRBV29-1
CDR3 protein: CSVLKGGGGLYEQYF
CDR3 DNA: TGCAGCGTCCTTAAGGGAGGAGGGGGCCTCTACGAGCAGTACTTC

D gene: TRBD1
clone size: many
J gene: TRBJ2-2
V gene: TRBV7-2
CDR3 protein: CASSLVTGDTGELFF
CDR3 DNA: TGTGCCAGCAGCTTAGTGACAGGGGACACCGGGGAGCTGTTTTTT

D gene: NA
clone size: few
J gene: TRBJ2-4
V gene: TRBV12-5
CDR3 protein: CASGSNLEPGIQYF
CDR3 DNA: TGTGCTAGTGGTTCCAACTTGGAGCCGGGCATTCAGTACTTC

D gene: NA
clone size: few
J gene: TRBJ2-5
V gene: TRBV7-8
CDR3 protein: CASSLLYNQETQYF
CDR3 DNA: TGTGCCAGCAGCTTACTTTACAACCAAGAGACCCAGTACTTC

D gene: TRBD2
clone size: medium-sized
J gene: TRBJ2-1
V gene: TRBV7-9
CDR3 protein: CASSLAGLAGANEQFF
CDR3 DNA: TGTGCCAGCAGCTTAGCGGGACTAGCGGGGGCGAATGAGCAGTTCTTC

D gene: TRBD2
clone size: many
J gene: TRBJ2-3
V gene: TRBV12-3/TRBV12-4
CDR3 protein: CASSGRLAGEINTQYF
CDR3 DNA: TGTGCCAGCAGCGGGAGACTAGCGGGGGAGATTAATACGCAGTATTTT

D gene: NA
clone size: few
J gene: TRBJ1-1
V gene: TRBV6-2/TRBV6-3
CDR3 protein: CASTERGDTEAFF
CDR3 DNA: TGTGCCAGCACTGAAAGGGGGGACACTGAAGCTTTCTTT

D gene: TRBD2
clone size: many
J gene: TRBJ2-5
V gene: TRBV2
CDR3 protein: CASSGALELAGGQETQYF
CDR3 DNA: TGTGCCAGCAGTGGAGCTTTGGAGCTAGCGGGAGGGCAAGAGACCCAGTACTTC

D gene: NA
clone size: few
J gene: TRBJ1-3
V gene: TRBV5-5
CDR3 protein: CASSLGGASGNTIYF
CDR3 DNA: TGTGCCAGCAGCTTGGGCGGGGCCTCTGGAAACACCATATATTTT

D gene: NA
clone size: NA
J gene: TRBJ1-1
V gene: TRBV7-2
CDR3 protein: CASSLIGGVNEAFF
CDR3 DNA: TGTGCCAGCAGCTTAATCGGTGGGGTGAATGAAGCTTTCTTT

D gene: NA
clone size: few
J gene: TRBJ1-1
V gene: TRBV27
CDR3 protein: CASSPIGGVTEAFF
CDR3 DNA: TGTGCCAGCAGTCCCATTGGGGGTGTCACTGAAGCTTTCTTT

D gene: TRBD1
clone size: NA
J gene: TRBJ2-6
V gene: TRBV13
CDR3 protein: CASSWTGVAGANVLTF
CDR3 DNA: TGTGCCAGCAGCTGGACAGGGGTTGCTGGGGCCAACGTCCTGACTTTC

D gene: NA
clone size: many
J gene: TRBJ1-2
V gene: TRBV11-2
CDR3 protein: CASSLERQVYGYTF
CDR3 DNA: TGTGCCAGCAGCTTAGAGAGGCAGGTCTATGGCTACACCTTC

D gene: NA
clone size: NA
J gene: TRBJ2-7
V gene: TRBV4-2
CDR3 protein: CASSQNWGQATYEQYF
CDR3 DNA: TGTGCCAGCAGCCAAAACTGGGGGCAGGCCACCTACGAGCAGTACTTC